These 11 T cell receptor beta chains share one sample of origin, sequenced in a study of blood T cells in healthy people across ages. Combining a sample-barcoded 5' primer with a J-beta primer mix, a second PCR ran for roughly 7 to 12 cycles. MiXCR was run by TCRdb on the 5' RACE reads, yielding one entry per CDR3 protein. The table includes roughly 830,000 distinct CDR3 sequences, approximately 65% detected once. Sequencing was carried out using blood. The receptors here all came from a young man in good health.

V gene TRBV15 combines with J gene TRBJ2-7, with unresolved D. The DNA end favors TRBJ2-5, so the J call may be wrong. The CDR3 runs to 13 residues. CDR1 is LNHNV, CDR2 YYDKDF, per germline (reference sequence). The CDR3 reads CATSRDFRETQYF. CDR3 bases: TGTGCCACCAGCAGAGATTTTCGAGAGACCCAGTACTTC.

This clonotype was detected a few times. This chain links TRBV24-1 with TRBJ1-5; D ambiguous. Germline CDR1 and CDR2: KGHDR and SFDVKD. The CDR3 is made up of 16 amino acids. Trimming shortened V by 0 bases and J by 0 bases, and 8 bases separated the two germline ends. The CDR3 loop is CATSDLYRYSNQPQHF. The CDR3 coding sequence is TGTGCCACCAGTGATTTGTACAGATATAGCAATCAGCCCCAGCATTTT.

This chain links TRBV7-3 with TRBJ2-4, with 7 bases lining up with TRBD1. This CDR3 contains 13 residues. J was trimmed by 15 bases and V by 4 bases; bases with no gene match: 12. CDR1 is SGHTA, CDR2 FQGTGA, per germline. The CDR3 nucleotides are TGTGCCAGCAGCTCCGATCCAACAGGGGATAGGTACTTC. Translating it yields CASSSDPTGDRYF.

This chain uses TRBV5-5 with TRBJ1-2, with TRBD1 identical over 10 bases. Unmatched junction bases numbered 10, after V lost 0 bases and J lost 8 bases. CDR3 length: 16 residues. From germline, CDR1 is SGHKS and CDR2 YYEKEE (reference sequence). The CDR3 DNA follows: TGTGCCAGCAGCTTGGTGACAGGGGGCCTCCTTTGGGGCTACACCTTC. It translates to CASSLVTGGLLWGYTF.

The V gene is TRBV12-3 or TRBV12-4, the J gene TRBJ1-2, with D unresolved. V lost 3 bases and J lost 7, with 12 bases in between. CDR3 length: 13 amino acids. CDR3 amino acids: CASSFSHFPGYTF. As DNA, the CDR3 is TGTGCCAGCAGTTTCTCCCATTTCCCTGGCTACACCTTC.

This chain uses TRBV10-3 with TRBJ2-5; the match to TRBD2 covers 7 bases. V lost 6 bases and J lost 11; bases outside the gene matches: 12. The CDR3 loop spans 13 amino acids. Germline CDR1 and CDR2: ENHRY and SYGVKD. The DNA of the CDR3 is TGTGCCATCAGGGCGACTAGCTACAATGAGCAGTACTTC. It yields the protein CAIRATSYNEQYF.

This clonotype came up a few times. The gene calls are TRBV29-1 and TRBJ1-1; the D gene is possibly TRBD1 (6 bases). Per the germline V gene, CDR1 is SQVTM and CDR2 is ANQGSEA. The CDR3 consists of 11 residues. V shed 7 bases and J shed 3 bases, with 9 bases lying between them. The DNA of the CDR3 is TGCAGCGGAGGGGGTGACACTGAAGCTTTCTTT. It is translated as CSGGGDTEAFF.

The chain combines TRBV9 with TRBJ2-2, with unresolved D. The germline V gene has CDR1 SGDLS and CDR2 YYNGEE. The CDR3 loop spans 16 amino acids. V lost 0 bases and J 0 bases, leaving 9 bases between the germline ends. The CDR3 reads CASSVGQSANTGELFF. The CDR3 bases are TGTGCCAGCAGCGTAGGGCAATCCGCGAACACCGGGGAGCTGTTTTTT.

The chain uses TRBV10-3 and TRBJ2-7; TRBD1 aligns across 8 bases. The trim removed 2 bases at V and 3 bases at J, leaving 3 bases unmatched. Germline CDR1 is ENHRY and CDR2 is SYGVKD. The CDR3 is made up of 14 amino acids. This chain's CDR3 is CAISERTGIYEQYF. DNA for the CDR3: TGTGCCATCAGTGAGCGGACAGGGATCTACGAGCAGTACTTC.

The rearrangement links TRBV7-6 to TRBJ1-1; the match to TRBD1 covers 7 bases. This CDR3 is built from 16 residues. Germline V lookup: CDR1 SGHVS, CDR2 FNYEAQ. Trimming cost V 5 bases and J 4 bases; bases outside gene matches: 13. The CDR3 protein is CASSPRAGGISTEAFF. The CDR3 DNA sequence: TGTGCCAGCAGCCCTCGGGCAGGGGGTATTAGCACTGAAGCTTTCTTT.

The chain employs TRBV7-2 and TRBJ2-4, with D perhaps TRBD2 (6 bases). The CDR3 has 14 residues. Germline V gene data show CDR1 as SGHTA and CDR2 as FQGNSA. V was shortened by 5 bases and J by 13 bases, with 21 bases between the two germline ends. This CDR3 is CASSPPGVFGEQYF. The CDR3 DNA is TGTGCCAGCAGCCCCCCGGGGGTATTTGGGGAGCAGTACTTC.